This T cell receptor (beta chain) was documented in a study of blood T cell repertoires in COVID-19. The germline CDR1 and CDR2 sequences are MNHEY and SMNVEV (reference sequence). V gave up 0 bases and J gave up 4 bases, with 6 bases separating them. The CDR3 extends over 13 amino acids. Sequencing was performed with immunoSEQ multiplex PCR; in TCRdb, only in-frame clones are kept and a portion is missing. The table shows roughly 150,000 clones, with approximately 80% occurring only once. This clone was observed a handful of times. The rearrangement joins TRBV27 to TRBJ1-2, with D unresolved. Sequences were obtained from peripheral blood. The sequence was obtained from a man aged 55-75 years with acute or convalescent COVID-19. The CDR3 nucleotides are TGTGCCAGCAGTTTATCGTCCCTCTATGGCTACACCTTC. It translates to CASSLSSLYGYTF.